This TCR beta chain was captured in a study of regulatory T cells in long-lasting Graves disease. HTBI primers from iRepertoire and Arm-PCR of CDR3 regions yielded the TCR beta libraries. A single record per CDR3 protein comes from TCRdb applying MiXCR to the multiplex PCR reads. The table includes just over 600,000 distinct CDR3 sequences, roughly 15% detected once. Trimming removed 1 base from V and 2 bases from J, with 7 bases in between. Per the germline V gene, CDR1 is SGHRS and CDR2 is YFSETQ. CDR3 length equals 13 residues. Study findings and constraints: A reduction in accuracy may have resulted from the small sample size. What was studied was peripheral blood only, and not thyroid tissue.

Time point indicated: newly diagnosed GD, antithyroid drugs for less than 3 months. The TCR library was prepared using RNA isolated from PBMCs. This clonotype was observed a few times. The antigen is undetermined. In addition, the sample was reused for a study of T cells in Graves' hyperthyroidism and ophthalmopathy. Per that paper: The HTBI set primed first-round TCR CDR3 RT-PCR.

The sequence came from a woman aged 25 to 39 with Graves disease. This rearrangement joins TRBV5-1 to TRBJ2-7; D uncertain. The sequencing used peripheral blood mononuclear cells (PBMCs), collected at new diagnosis, from a patient treated with antithyroid drugs. CDR3 nucleotide sequence: TGCGCCAGCAGCTTGTTGTTTCCCTACGAGCAGTACTTC. Residues: CASSLLFPYEQYF.